Listed here is a single T cell receptor (beta chain). The CDR3 covers 11 residues. CDR1 and CDR2 (germline): MDHEN, SYDVKM. V was cut by 9 bases and J by 8 bases, with 10 bases left in between. These data come from a study of blood T cell repertoires in COVID-19. About the study: There were acute and convalescent COVID-19 samples, and they came from the United States, Italy and Spain. T cells, B-cell-depleted T cells, or PBMCs provided the cDNA or gDNA that served as material.

Original data processing: Estimates of nucleated cell counts were drawn from the amplification of reference gene primers. Method: immunoSEQ multiplex PCR; TCRdb's copy keeps in-frame clones and lacks some. V and J calls and clone size are copied from that table; D and trimming were computed from the DNA. This sample has 200,000 to 250,000 clones; roughly 85% occur once, and the top ten carry more than 10%. This chain uses TRBV28 with TRBJ1-4; D is possibly TRBD1 (5 bases). The TCR originated in a man younger than 40 who had recovered from COVID-19. The sample taken for sequencing was PBMCs or T cells enriched from blood (not recorded which). Written as DNA, the CDR3 is TGTGCCAGTCTACAGGAGGAAAAACTGTTTTTT. Translating gives CASLQEEKLFF. The full variable domain, in which reference TRBV28 and TRBJ1-4 provide the parts outside the CDR3, is DVKVTQSSRYLVKRTGEKVFLECVQDMDHENMFWYRQDPGLGLRLIYFSYDVKMKEKGDIPEGYSVSREKKERFSLILESASTNQTSMYLCASLQEEKLFFGSGTQLSVL.